This TCR beta chain was identified in a study of early T cells in non-severe SARS-CoV-2 infection (dated by TCRdb to about 2021). In the study overall: Bulk RNA from unsorted whole blood was used for TCR sequencing, so alpha and beta chains could not be paired.

Overall results and qualifications from the work: VDJdb matching was skewed toward anti-spike CD8 responses, so virus-specific expansions were likely underestimated and private and CD4 specificities were missed.

On this clonotype itself: Its antigen is not yet known. No base-level quality is on record; no much larger clone is a single base apart.

Set within a cohort of healthcare workers in London, UK, this nested case-control study involved weekly PCR testing of nasopharyngeal swabs along with blood sampling. Healthcare workers were enrolled in the week of the UK lockdown, from 23 to 31 March 2020, and were followed every week for up to 16 weeks. To prepare the library, 5' RACE was applied. TCRdb shows the sequencer as NextSeq 500. Unique molecular identifiers were attached to individual cDNA molecules in the TCR library protocol so that sequencing error and PCR bias could be corrected. TCR alpha and beta chains were both sequenced, and the abundances of alpha and beta sequences in each sample were closely correlated with each other. As for the authors' bioinformatics: V gene, J gene and CDR3 annotation of TCR sequences was performed with Decombinator V4. TCRs were defined as expanded if a significant change between any two time points was detected under a Poisson model with p below 0.0001. Abundances of TCRs were expressed as counts per million after normalisation to the total number of TCRs sequenced in each sample. VDJdb, accessed 1 November 2021, was searched for CMV, EBV and SARS-CoV-2 annotated TCRs, excluding TCRs annotated for multiple antigens. TCRdb ran its own pipeline on the public reads, namely fastp trimming at Q25 and MiXCR clone calling, and kept in-frame beta chains. Each record represents a unique CDR3 protein, reported with the most common genes and DNA among its rows. V and J calls and clone size were set by TCRdb, not the authors. This sample is represented by fewer than 30,000 distinct CDR3 sequences; about 9.5% of them were singletons. Around 15% of the sample belongs to the ten largest clones.

Sequenced material: whole blood. This clonotype was sampled from an adult who was a healthcare worker with PCR-confirmed SARS-CoV-2 infection or an uninfected control (not recorded which).

Here the CDR3 is given as CSVGAPGEKLFF. The sequence in DNA is TGCAGCGTTGGGGCCCCCGGCGAAAAACTGTTTTTT. Recombination connected TRBV29-1 to TRBJ1-4, with the D gene call left open. Taken from the germline V gene, the CDR1 and CDR2 loops are SQVTM and ANQGSEA. V is shortened by 4 bases, J by 8 bases, and the region joining them spans 11 bases. The CDR3 covers 12 residues, taking in both the cysteine and the phenylalanine. Just CDR3 DNA is preserved here, 36 bases in frame from base 1.